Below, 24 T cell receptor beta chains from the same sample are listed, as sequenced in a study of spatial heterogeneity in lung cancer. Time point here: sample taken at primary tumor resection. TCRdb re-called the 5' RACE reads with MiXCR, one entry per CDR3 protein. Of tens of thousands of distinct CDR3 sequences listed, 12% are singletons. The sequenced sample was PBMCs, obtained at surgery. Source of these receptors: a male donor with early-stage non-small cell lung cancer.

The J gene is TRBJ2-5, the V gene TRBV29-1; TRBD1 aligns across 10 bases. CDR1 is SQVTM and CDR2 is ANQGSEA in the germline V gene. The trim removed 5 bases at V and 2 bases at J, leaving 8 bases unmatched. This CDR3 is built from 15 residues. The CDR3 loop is CSVTPGQGSQETQYF. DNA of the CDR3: TGCAGCGTTACTCCGGGACAGGGGTCTCAAGAGACCCAGTACTTC.

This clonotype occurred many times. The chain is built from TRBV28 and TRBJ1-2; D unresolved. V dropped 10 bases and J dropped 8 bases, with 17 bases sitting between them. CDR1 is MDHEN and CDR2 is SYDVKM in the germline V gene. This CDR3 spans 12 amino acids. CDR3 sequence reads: CAILTDASGYTF. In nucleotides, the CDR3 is TGTGCCATCCTCACCGACGCGAGCGGCTACACCTTC.

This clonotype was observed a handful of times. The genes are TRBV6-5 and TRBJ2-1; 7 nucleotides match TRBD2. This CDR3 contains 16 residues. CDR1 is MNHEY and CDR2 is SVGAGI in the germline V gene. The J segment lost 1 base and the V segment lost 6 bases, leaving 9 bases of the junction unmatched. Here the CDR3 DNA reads TGTGCCAGCAGCAATCTGGGGGGGAATTCCTACAATGAGCAGTTCTTC. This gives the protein CASSNLGGNSYNEQFF.

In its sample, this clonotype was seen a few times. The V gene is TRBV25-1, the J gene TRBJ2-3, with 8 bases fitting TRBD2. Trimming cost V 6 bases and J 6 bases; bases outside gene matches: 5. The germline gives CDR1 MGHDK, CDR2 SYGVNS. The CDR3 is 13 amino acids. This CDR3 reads CASSAGGWDTQYF. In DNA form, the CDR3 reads TGTGCCAGCAGCGCGGGGGGCTGGGATACGCAGTATTTT.

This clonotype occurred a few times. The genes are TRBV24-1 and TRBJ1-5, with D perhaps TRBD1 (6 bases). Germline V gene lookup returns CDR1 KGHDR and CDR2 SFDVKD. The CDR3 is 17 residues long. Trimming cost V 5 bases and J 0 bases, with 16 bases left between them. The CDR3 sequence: CATSAAGASYSNQPQHF. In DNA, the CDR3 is TGTGCCACCAGTGCGGCAGGGGCCTCCTATAGCAATCAGCCCCAGCATTTT.

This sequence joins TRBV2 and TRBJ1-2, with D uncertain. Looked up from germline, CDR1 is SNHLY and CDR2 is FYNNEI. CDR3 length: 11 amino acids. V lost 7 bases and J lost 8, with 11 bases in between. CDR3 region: CASIGSDGYTF. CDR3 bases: TGTGCCAGCATTGGGTCCGACGGCTACACCTTC.

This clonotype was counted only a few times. The chain's CDR3 is CASSPEGQRTYEQYF. CDR3 nucleotide sequence: TGTGCCAGCAGCCCGGAGGGCCAGAGAACTTACGAGCAGTACTTC. The chain employs TRBV28 and TRBJ2-7; the D gene is possibly TRBD2 (6 bases). The CDR3 totals 15 residues. The germline V gene has CDR1 MDHEN and CDR2 SYDVKM. The V and J ends lost 6 bases and 4 bases respectively, with 19 bases between them. Based on the CDR3 plus reference TRBV28 and TRBJ2-7, the full variable domain is DVKVTQSSRYLVKRTGEKVFLECVQDMDHENMFWYRQDPGLGLRLIYFSYDVKMKEKGDIPEGYSVSREKKERFSLILESASTNQTSMYLCASSPEGQRTYEQYFGPGTRLTVT.

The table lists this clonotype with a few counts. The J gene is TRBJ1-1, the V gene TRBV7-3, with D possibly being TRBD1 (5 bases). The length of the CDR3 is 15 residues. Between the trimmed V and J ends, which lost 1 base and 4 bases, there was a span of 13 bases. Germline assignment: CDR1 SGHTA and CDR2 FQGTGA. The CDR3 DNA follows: TGTGCCAGCAGCTTAATCGGGGGTAGAGGCACTGAAGCTTTCTTT. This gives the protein CASSLIGGRGTEAFF. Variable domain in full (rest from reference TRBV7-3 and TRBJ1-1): GAGVSQTPSNKVTEKGKYVELRCDPISGHTALYWYRQSLGQGPEFLIYFQGTGAADDSGLPNDRFFAVRPEGSVSTLKIQRTERGDSAVYLCASSLIGGRGTEAFFGQGTRLTVV.

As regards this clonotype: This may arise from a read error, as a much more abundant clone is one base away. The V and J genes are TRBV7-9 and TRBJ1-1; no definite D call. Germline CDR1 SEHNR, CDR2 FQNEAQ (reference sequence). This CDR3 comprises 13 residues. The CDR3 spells CASGFSSAAEAFF. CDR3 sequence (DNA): TGTGCCAGCGGCTTCTCCTCGGCGGCTGAAGCTTTCTTT.

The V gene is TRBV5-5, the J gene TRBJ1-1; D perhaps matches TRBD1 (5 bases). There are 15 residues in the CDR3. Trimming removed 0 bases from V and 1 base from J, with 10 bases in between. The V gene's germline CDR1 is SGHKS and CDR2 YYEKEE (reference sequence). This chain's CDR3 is CASSLVGVWNTEAFF. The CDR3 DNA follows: TGTGCCAGCAGCTTGGTGGGGGTCTGGAACACTGAAGCTTTCTTT.

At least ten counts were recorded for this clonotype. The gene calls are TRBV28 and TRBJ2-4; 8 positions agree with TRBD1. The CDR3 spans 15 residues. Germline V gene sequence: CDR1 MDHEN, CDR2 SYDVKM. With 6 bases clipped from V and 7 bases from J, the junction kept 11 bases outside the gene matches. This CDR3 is CASRTTGGGWNIQYF. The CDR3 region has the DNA TGTGCCAGCAGGACAACAGGGGGTGGATGGAACATTCAGTACTTC.

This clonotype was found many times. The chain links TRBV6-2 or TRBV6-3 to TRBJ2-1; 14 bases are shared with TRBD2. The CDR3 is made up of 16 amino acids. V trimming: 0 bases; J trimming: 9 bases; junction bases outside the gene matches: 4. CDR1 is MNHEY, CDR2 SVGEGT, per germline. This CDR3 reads CASSYSTSGRAVEQFF. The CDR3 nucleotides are TGTGCCAGCAGTTACTCGACTAGCGGGAGGGCCGTTGAGCAGTTCTTC.

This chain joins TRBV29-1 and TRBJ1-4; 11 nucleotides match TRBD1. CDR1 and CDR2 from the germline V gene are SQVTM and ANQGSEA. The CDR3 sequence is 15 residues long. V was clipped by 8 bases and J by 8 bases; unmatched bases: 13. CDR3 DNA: TGCAGCACGACCGGGACAGGGGGATTAGGGGAAAAACTGTTTTTT. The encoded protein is CSTTGTGGLGEKLFF.

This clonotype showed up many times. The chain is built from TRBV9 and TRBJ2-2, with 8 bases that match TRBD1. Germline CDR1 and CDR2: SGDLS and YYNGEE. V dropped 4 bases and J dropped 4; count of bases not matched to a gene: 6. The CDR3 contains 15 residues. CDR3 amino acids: CASSLTGDGTGELFF. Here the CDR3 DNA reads TGTGCCAGCAGCTTGACAGGGGATGGCACCGGGGAGCTGTTTTTT.

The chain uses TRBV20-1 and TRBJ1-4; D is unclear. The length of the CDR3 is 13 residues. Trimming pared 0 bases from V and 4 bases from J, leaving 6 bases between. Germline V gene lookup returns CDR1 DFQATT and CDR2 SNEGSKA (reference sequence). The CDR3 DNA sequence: TGCAGTGCTAGAGACGGGGTTAATGAAAAACTGTTTTTT. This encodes CSARDGVNEKLFF.

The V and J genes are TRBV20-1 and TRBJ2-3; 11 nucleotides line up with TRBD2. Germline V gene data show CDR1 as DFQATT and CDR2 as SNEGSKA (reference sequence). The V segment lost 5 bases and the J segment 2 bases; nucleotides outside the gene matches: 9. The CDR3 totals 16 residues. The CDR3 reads CSALLAGGPNTDTQYF. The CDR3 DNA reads TGCAGTGCTCTTCTAGCGGGAGGTCCGAACACAGATACGCAGTATTTT.

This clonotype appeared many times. As DNA, the CDR3 is TGTGCCATCAGGCCCGGACAGGGGGCTTCCTACGAGCAGTACTTC. Its translation is CAIRPGQGASYEQYF. The chain uses TRBV10-3 and TRBJ2-7; 11 bases are shared with TRBD1. CDR3 length: 15 residues. V lost 6 bases and J lost 1; bases outside the gene matches: 5. Germline CDR1 reads ENHRY; CDR2 reads SYGVKD.

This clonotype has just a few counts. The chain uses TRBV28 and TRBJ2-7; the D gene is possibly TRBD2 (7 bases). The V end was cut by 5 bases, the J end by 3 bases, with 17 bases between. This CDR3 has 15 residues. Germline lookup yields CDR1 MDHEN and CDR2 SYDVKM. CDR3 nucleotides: TGTGCCAGCAGTAGCGGGACATTCGGTAACTACGAGCAGTACTTC. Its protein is CASSSGTFGNYEQYF.

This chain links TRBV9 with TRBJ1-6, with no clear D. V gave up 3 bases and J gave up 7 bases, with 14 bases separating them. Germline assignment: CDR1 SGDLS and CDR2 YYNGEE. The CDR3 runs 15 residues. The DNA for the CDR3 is TGTGCCAGCAGCGACACGCACGGAGGGAATTCACCCCTCCACTTT. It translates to CASSDTHGGNSPLHF.

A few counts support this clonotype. CDR3 coding DNA: TGTGCCATCAGTGAGGAAGCACTTTACAATGAGCAGTTCTTC. It specifies CAISEEALYNEQFF. V gene TRBV10-3 combines with J gene TRBJ2-1; no clear D gene. This CDR3 has 14 residues. Trimming removed 2 bases from V and 4 bases from J, with 9 bases in between. CDR1 is ENHRY, CDR2 SYGVKD, per germline.

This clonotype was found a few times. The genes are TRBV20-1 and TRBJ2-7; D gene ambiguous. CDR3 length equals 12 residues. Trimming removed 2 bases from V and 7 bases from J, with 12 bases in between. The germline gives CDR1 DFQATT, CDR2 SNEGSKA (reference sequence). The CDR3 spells CSARPAVGEQYF. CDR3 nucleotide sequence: TGCAGTGCTAGACCCGCGGTGGGGGAGCAGTACTTC.

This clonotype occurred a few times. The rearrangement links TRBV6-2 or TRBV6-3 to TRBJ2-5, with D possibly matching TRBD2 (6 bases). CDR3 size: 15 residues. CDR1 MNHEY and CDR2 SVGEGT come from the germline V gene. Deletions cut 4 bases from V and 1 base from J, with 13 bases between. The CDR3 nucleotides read TGTGCCAGCAGTTGGACCGGGACTCCCCAAGAGACCCAGTACTTC. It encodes CASSWTGTPQETQYF.

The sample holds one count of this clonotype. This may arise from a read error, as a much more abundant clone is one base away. CDR3 amino acids: CASSSGQGSPYGQYF. In DNA, the CDR3 is TGCGCCAGCAGCTCGGGACAGGGCTCCCCCTACGGGCAGTACTTC. This chain connects TRBV5-1 to TRBJ2-7; 9 bases are a match to TRBD1. The CDR3 consists of 15 residues. The germline gives CDR1 SGHRS, CDR2 YFSETQ.

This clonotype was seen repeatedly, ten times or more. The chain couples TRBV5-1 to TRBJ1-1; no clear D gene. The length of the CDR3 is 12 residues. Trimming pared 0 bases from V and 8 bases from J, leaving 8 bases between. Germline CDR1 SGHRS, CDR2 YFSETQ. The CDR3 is CASSLDTVEAFF. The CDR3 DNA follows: TGCGCCAGCAGCTTGGATACGGTGGAAGCTTTCTTT.